The 13 T cell receptor beta chains listed next were all sequenced from one sample in a study of PD-1 blockade in classical Hodgkin lymphoma. All patients relapsed after autologous stem cell transplantation, and brentuximab vedotin exposure varied. Clones were sequenced by immunoSEQ multiplex PCR, and TCRdb holds only the in-frame ones, with some missing. The data contain about 35,000 clones, around 70% of them seen just once; the ten biggest clones take up less than 15%. Sequencing used peripheral blood mononuclear cells (PBMCs), obtained before the second cycle of nivolumab. Receptor source: a human donor with classical Hodgkin lymphoma.

This chain joins TRBV5-4 and TRBJ2-5, with unresolved D. V lost 0 bases and J lost 2, with 14 bases in between. The CDR3 extends over 16 amino acids. Germline lookup yields CDR1 SGHNT and CDR2 YYREEE (reference sequence). CDR3 loop: CASSLGVAIGQETQYF. CDR3 coding DNA: TGTGCCAGCAGCTTGGGGGTAGCTATAGGGCAAGAGACCCAGTACTTC. The variable domain in full, completed from reference TRBV5-4 and TRBJ2-5, reads ETGVTQSPTHLIKTRGQQVTLRCSSQSGHNTVSWYQQALGQGPQFIFQYYREEENGRGNFPPRFSGLQFPNYSSELNVNALELDDSALYLCASSLGVAIGQETQYFGPGTRLLVL.

This clone was observed a handful of times. The gene calls are TRBV5-4 and TRBJ2-3; weak D call: TRBD1 (6 bases). The CDR3 sequence is 15 residues long. V was clipped by 3 bases and J by 2 bases, with 13 bases between them. The germline V gene has CDR1 SGHNT and CDR2 YYREEE (reference sequence). The CDR3: CASSSAGAPTDTQYF. CDR3 bases: TGTGCCAGCAGCTCTGCAGGGGCTCCCACAGATACGCAGTATTTT.

The chain couples TRBV7-2 to TRBJ2-3; D gene ambiguous. V lost 1 base, J lost 2 bases, and 7 bases lay in between. Germline V gene data show CDR1 as SGHTA and CDR2 as FQGNSA. There are 14 residues in the CDR3. The CDR3 reads CASSLGVFTDTQYF. DNA of the CDR3: TGTGCCAGCAGCTTAGGGGTTTTCACAGATACGCAGTATTTT. Complete variable domain (other parts from reference TRBV7-2 and TRBJ2-3): GAGVSQSPSNKVTEKGKDVELRCDPISGHTALYWYRQSLGQGLEFLIYFQGNSAPDKSGLPSDRFSAERTGGSVSTLTIQRTQQEDSAVYLCASSLGVFTDTQYFGPGTRLTVL.

This clone is labeled as medium-sized. The rearrangement joins TRBV28 to TRBJ1-2; D not certain. Trimming took 11 bases from V and 4 from J, leaving 14 bases between them. Germline assignment: CDR1 MDHEN and CDR2 SYDVKM. The CDR3 extends over 12 amino acids. As DNA, the CDR3 is TGTGCCTCCTCGAGGACTGGCTATGGCTACACCTTC. Its protein is CASSRTGYGYTF.

The V and J genes are TRBV4-3 and TRBJ2-1; D might be TRBD1 (6 bases). The V gene lost 1 base and the J gene lost 6 bases, with 13 bases spanning the gap. The CDR3 sequence is 15 residues long. Germline V gene sequence: CDR1 LGHNA, CDR2 YSLEER. CDR3 loop: CASSQGQPGANEQFF. DNA for the CDR3: TGCGCCAGCAGCCAAGGTCAGCCAGGGGCCAATGAGCAGTTCTTC.

The chain combines TRBV6-6 with TRBJ2-1; perhaps TRBD1 as D (6 bases). The CDR3 consists of 13 residues. Germline-derived CDR1 and CDR2 are MNHNY and SVGAGI (reference sequence). Trimming cost V 7 bases and J 7 bases, with 14 bases left between them. The CDR3 DNA follows: TGTGCCAGCAACGATAACAGGGCGAATGAGCAGTTCTTC. It encodes CASNDNRANEQFF.

The V call is TRBV10-2, the J call TRBJ1-1; 7 bases are a match to TRBD1. V lost 6 bases to trimming and J lost 2 bases; unmatched junction nucleotides: 9. There are 15 residues in the CDR3. The germline V gene has CDR1 WSHSY and CDR2 SAAADI. Here the CDR3 reads CASRVIDRDNTEAFF. The CDR3 DNA follows: TGCGCCAGCAGGGTGATCGACAGGGATAACACTGAAGCTTTCTTT.

The rearrangement uses TRBV6-1 and TRBJ1-2; D may be TRBD1 (5 bases). From germline, CDR1 is MNHNS and CDR2 SASEGT. The CDR3 runs 13 residues. V dropped 1 base and J dropped 8 bases, with 11 bases sitting between them. This chain's CDR3 is CASSEGSGVGYTF. The CDR3 coding sequence is TGTGCCAGCAGTGAAGGATCGGGGGTCGGCTACACCTTC.

This chain joins TRBV5-4 and TRBJ1-2, with D possibly matching TRBD1 (5 bases). Trimming pared 0 bases from V and 0 bases from J, leaving 9 bases between. There are 15 residues in the CDR3. The V gene's germline CDR1 is SGHNT and CDR2 YYREEE (reference sequence). The CDR3 sequence: CASSLGGQANYGYTF. The CDR3 bases are TGTGCCAGCAGCTTGGGCGGACAAGCTAACTATGGCTACACCTTC.

The V and J genes are TRBV5-8 and TRBJ2-7; no definite D call. The germline V and J ends were trimmed by 1 base and 3 bases, with 14 bases remaining between them. Germline V CDR1 and CDR2: SGHTS, YDEGEE. CDR3 length equals 15 residues. CDR3 residues: CASSLSSGLDYEQYF. CDR3 DNA sequence: TGTGCCAGCAGCTTGAGCTCCGGTCTGGACTACGAGCAGTACTTC.

V is TRBV18 and J is TRBJ2-1; 7 bases are a match to TRBD2. CDR1 and CDR2 from the germline V gene are KGHSH and LQKENI. After removal of 4 bases from V and 7 bases from J, the junction contained 10 bases not matched to a gene. This CDR3 spans 15 amino acids. The CDR3 sequence is CASSLPIGGKNEQFF. The DNA of the CDR3 is TGTGCCAGCTCACTTCCCATCGGGGGGAAGAATGAGCAGTTCTTC. Combining the CDR3 with reference TRBV18 and TRBJ2-1 gives the whole variable domain NAGVMQNPRHLVRRRGQEARLRCSPMKGHSHVYWYRQLPEEGLKFMVYLQKENIIDESGMPKERFSAEFPKEGPSILRIQQVVRGDSAAYFCASSLPIGGKNEQFFGPGTRLTVL.

This chain uses TRBV19 with TRBJ1-2; no clear D gene. Germline V lookup: CDR1 LNHDA, CDR2 SQIVND (reference sequence). This CDR3 spans 16 amino acids. Trimming removed 2 bases from V and 6 bases from J, with 19 bases in between. The CDR3 region is CASSIKLEGYAHGYTF. CDR3 bases: TGTGCCAGTAGTATAAAATTGGAGGGCTATGCTCATGGCTACACCTTC. The whole variable domain, remainder taken from reference TRBV19 and TRBJ1-2, is DGGITQSPKYLFRKEGQNVTLSCEQNLNHDAMYWYRQDPGQGLRLIYYSQIVNDFQKGDIAEGYSVSREKKESFPLTVTSAQKNPTAFYLCASSIKLEGYAHGYTFGSGTRLTVV.

V usage is TRBV11-3 and J usage is TRBJ2-5, with D possibly being TRBD1 (6 bases). This CDR3 contains 15 residues. V lost 5 bases, J lost 5 bases, and 18 bases lay in between. Germline V gene data show CDR1 as SGHNT and CDR2 as YENEEA. CDR3 sequence: CASSLQGRFGETQYF. The CDR3, as DNA: TGTGCCAGCAGCCTACAGGGAAGGTTCGGGGAGACCCAGTACTTC.